Listed below are T cell receptor beta chains from one sample, sequenced in a study of CD4+ T cells in melanoma. Measured with immunoSEQ multiplex PCR; TCRdb has only the in-frame clones, and not every one. The table includes roughly 140,000 clones, about nine tenths detected once. Receptors originate from a human donor with melanoma. Each CDR3 is given with its conserved first and last residue. D genes are given only for firm matches. Clone size is not always given. Where it is, it says once, few, many or a class for expanded clones.

>NA|NA|TRBJ2-1|TRBV7-3
TGTGCCAGCAGCTTGAACAGGGACAATGAGCAGTTCTTC
CASSLNRDNEQFF
>NA|TRBD1|TRBJ2-7|TRBV28
TGTGCCAGCAGTAACAGGGGCGAGCAGTACTTC
CASSNRGEQYF
>NA|NA|TRBJ1-5|TRBV4-1
TGCGCCAGCAGCCAAGTGGACGGCGGCCCGCGGCCCCAGCATTTT
CASSQVDGGPRPQHF
>NA|NA|TRBJ2-3|TRBV5-1
TGCGCCAGCAGCCCGCTGGGTCTAACAGATACGCAGTATTTT
CASSPLGLTDTQYF
>NA|TRBD1|TRBJ1-3|TRBV6-5
TGTGCCAGCAGTTTGACAGGGTTCTCTGGAAACACCATATATTTT
CASSLTGFSGNTIYF
>once|NA|TRBJ2-2|TRBV11-2
TGTGCCAGCAGCAAGACAGTGAACACCGGGGAGCTGTTTTTT
CASSKTVNTGELFF
>NA|NA|TRBJ1-4|TRBV7-9
TGTGCCAGCAGCTTATTTGGGGATGAAAAACTGTTTTTT
CASSLFGDEKLFF
>NA|NA|TRBJ2-7|TRBV5-1
TGCGCCAGCAGCTTGGCCCAGTCTAAGGGGTGGTCCTACGAGCAGTACTTC
CASSLAQSKGWSYEQYF
>NA|TRBD1|TRBJ1-2|TRBV2
TGTGCCAGCAGTGAATTTCTCCCGGGACAGACCCGGAATGGCTACACCTTC
CASSEFLPGQTRNGYTF
>NA|NA|TRBJ1-5|TRBV10-2
TGCGCCAGCAGTGAGATAAGGGAAAATCAGCCCCAGCATTTT
CASSEIRENQPQHF
>NA|NA|TRBJ1-1|TRBV6-5
TGTGCCAGCCAGCTTGGCTGGAACAGTGAAGCTTTCTTT
CASQLGWNSEAFF
>NA|NA|TRBJ2-3|TRBV6-6
TGTGCCAGCAGTCTCGATTTGCGGGGAAGGGTTACGCAGTATTTT
CASSLDLRGRVTQYF
>NA|NA|TRBJ2-3|TRBV6-5
TGTGCCAGCAGGCAAGACACAGATACGCAGTATTTT
CASRQDTDTQYF
>NA|NA|TRBJ2-1|TRBV9
TGTGCCAGCAGCCCAAGCACAGGGACCTACAATGAGCAGTTCTTC
CASSPSTGTYNEQFF
>NA|NA|TRBJ1-5|TRBV10-2
TGCGCCACCTCTCGTGGCAGCACGGGCAGCAATCAGCCCCAGCATTTT
CATSRGSTGSNQPQHF
>once|TRBD1|TRBJ1-6|TRBV13
TGTGCCAGCAGCCTAGGCAGGGGGCGACCCCTCCACTTT
CASSLGRGRPLHF
>NA|TRBD2|TRBJ2-3|TRBV6-6
TGTGCCAGCAGTCCGCGGGGGGGCCTTTTAGATACGCAGTATTTT
CASSPRGGLLDTQYF
>NA|NA|TRBJ1-5|TRBV27
TGTGCCAGCAGTTCCCGGGATGGACAGCCCCAGCATTTT
CASSSRDGQPQHF
>NA|NA|TRBJ2-5|TRBV6-6
TGTGCCAGCAGTTACTACAGGCAAGAGACCCAGTACTTC
CASSYYRQETQYF
>NA|NA|TRBJ1-5|TRBV2
TGTGCCAGCAGCTATTCCAAAGTTTCGCAGCCCCAGCATTTT
CASSYSKVSQPQHF
>NA|NA|TRBJ2-3|TRBV5-1
TGCGCCAGCAGCCCCTCCAGTAACACAGATACGCAGTATTTT
CASSPSSNTDTQYF
>few|NA|TRBJ2-5|TRBV9
TGTGCCAGCAGCGGCGCCGGGGTGGGGGAGACCCAGTACTTC
CASSGAGVGETQYF
>once|NA|TRBJ2-7|TRBV4-2
TGTGCCAGCAGCCAAGATGTCCCCGGGGCCTACGAGCAGTACTTC
CASSQDVPGAYEQYF
>NA|NA|TRBJ2-5|TRBV30
TGTGCCTGGACCAGCGGGACTAGGGGGCGAGAGACCCAGTACTTC
CAWTSGTRGRETQYF
>NA|NA|TRBJ1-2|TRBV2
TGTGCCAACTCACAGGGTTATGGCTACACCTTC
CANSQGYGYTF
>NA|TRBD1|TRBJ1-2|TRBV7-9
TGTGCCAGCAGCTGGGACAGGGGTTCGGACAATGGCTACACCTTC
CASSWDRGSDNGYTF
>NA|TRBD1|TRBJ1-4|TRBV27
TGTGCCAGCAGCAGACAGGGTTCTAATGAAAAACTGTTTTTT
CASSRQGSNEKLFF
>NA|NA|TRBJ2-3|TRBV15
TGTGCCACCAGCAGAGATCGGGTTGTAGATACGCAGTATTTT
CATSRDRVVDTQYF
>NA|NA|TRBJ1-5|TRBV18
TGTGCCAGCTCGCTTGGGACGGATCAGCCCCAGCATTTT
CASSLGTDQPQHF
>NA|NA|TRBJ1-1|TRBV6-5
TGTGCCAGCAGTTATACAGGGTTGAACACTGAAGCTTTCTTT
CASSYTGLNTEAFF
>NA|NA|TRBJ1-6|TRBV11-2
TGTGCCAGCAGCTTACAGCCCCAGAATTCACCCCTCCACTTT
CASSLQPQNSPLHF
>NA|NA|TRBJ1-2|TRBV29-1
TGCAGCGTTGCAGGGACCTATGGCTACACCTTC
CSVAGTYGYTF
>NA|NA|TRBJ2-7|TRBV19
TGTGCCAGTAGTGTCACAGGGAGGGACTACGAGCAGTACTTC
CASSVTGRDYEQYF
>NA|NA|TRBJ1-2|TRBV7-9
TGTGCCAGCAGCTTAGGTATGGAGGTTTGGAACTATGGCTACACCTTC
CASSLGMEVWNYGYTF
>NA|TRBD1|TRBJ1-2|TRBV7-9
TGTGCCAGCAGCCGCCTTGGGACAGGGGGCTTCTATGGCTACACCTTC
CASSRLGTGGFYGYTF
>NA|TRBD1|TRBJ2-1|TRBV5-4
TGTGCCAGCAGCTTGGTTACAGGGGATGAGCAGTTCTTC
CASSLVTGDEQFF
>NA|NA|TRBJ1-1|TRBV6-5
TGTGCCAGCAGGCCTGGGGGGAGTAACACTGAAGCTTTCTTT
CASRPGGSNTEAFF